The sequence of this T cell receptor beta chain was determined in a study of blood T cell repertoires in COVID-19. Membership in each cohort depended on participant-reported clinical history. The CDR3 totals 18 residues. V lost 10 bases, J lost 4 bases, and 14 bases stayed unmatched. Germline CDR1 is MDHEN and CDR2 is SYDVKM. The data were produced by immunoSEQ multiplex PCR, yet TCRdb's version contains in-frame clones alone and is incomplete. The sample holds roughly 200,000 clones, approximately 86% seen once. V and J are TRBV28 and TRBJ2-3, with 16 bases matching TRBD2. The sample consisted of PBMCs or T cells enriched from blood (not recorded which). The sequence derives from a woman aged 25 to 45 who had been exposed to COVID-19. Written as DNA, the CDR3 is TGTGCCACAACGATACCGGGACTAGCGGGGGGGCAGGCAGATACGCAGTATTTT. Encoded protein: CATTIPGLAGGQADTQYF.